A selection of T cell receptor beta chains follows, all from one sample in a study of blood T cell repertoires in COVID-19. Produced via immunoSEQ multiplex PCR; TCRdb's table is partial and in-frame only. The sample includes around 200,000 clones, 85% to 90% of them seen just once. Input material: peripheral blood. The receptors originated from a person aged 70 to 79 with COVID-19, enrolled during active disease. The CDR3 runs from the conserved cysteine through the conserved F or W. The order of the fields is V gene, J gene, clone size, D gene, CDR3 DNA, CDR3 protein. D genes are given only for firm matches. The size entry is marked missing in some rows and otherwise reads once, few, many or a size class.

TRBV9,TRBJ2-1,-,TRBD2,TGTGCCAGCAGCGTTTCCCTAGCGGACTACAATGAGCAGTTCTTC,CASSVSLADYNEQFF
TRBV28,TRBJ1-1,-,TRBD1,TGTGCCAGCAGTATGGGACAGACAAAAGCTTTCTTT,CASSMGQTKAFF
TRBV10-1,TRBJ1-3,-,-,TGCGCCAGCAGTGAGTCTGAGGGGGTAGCTGGAAACACCATATATTTT,CASSESEGVAGNTIYF
TRBV6-6,TRBJ1-5,few,TRBD1,TGTGCCAGCAGGGGGACAGACAATCAGCCCCAGCATTTT,CASRGTDNQPQHF
TRBV7-2,TRBJ2-2,few,-,TGTGCCAGCGGACGACGACAGCTGACTCTGGGAGGGGAGCTGTTTTTT,CASGRRQLTLGGELFF
TRBV19,TRBJ2-3,-,-,TGTGCCAGTAGTCCTCCCCGGGCGGGATTTAACACAGATACGCAGTATTTT,CASSPPRAGFNTDTQYF
TRBV9,TRBJ1-3,-,-,TGTGCCAGCAGCGCGGGGGACGGTGGAAACACCATATATTTT,CASSAGDGGNTIYF
TRBV6-2/TRBV6-3,TRBJ2-5,few,TRBD1,TGTGCCAGCAGTTCCTTCGAACAGGGGATCCAGTACTTC,CASSSFEQGIQYF
TRBV7-3,TRBJ1-1,-,-,TGTGCCAGCAGCGCAACAGTGAAGACTGAAGCTTTCTTT,CASSATVKTEAFF
TRBV12-3/TRBV12-4,TRBJ1-4,-,-,TGTGCCAGCAGATTACAGGGAACCGAAAAACTGTTTTTT,CASRLQGTEKLFF
TRBV12-3/TRBV12-4,TRBJ1-4,-,-,TGTGCCAGCAGTTTACGCGGAAAACTGTTTTTT,CASSLRGKLFF
TRBV19,TRBJ2-1,-,-,TGTGCCAGTAGTATAGACGGCAGGGGTTCGGTACGCAATGAGCAGTTCTTC,CASSIDGRGSVRNEQFF
TRBV9,TRBJ1-5,-,-,TGTGCCAGCAGCGTAGATCCGTTCAATCAGCCCCAGCATTTT,CASSVDPFNQPQHF
TRBV6-1,TRBJ2-7,-,-,TGTGCCAGCAGTGAAGGGGCCCCGGCAGGCTCCTACGAGCAGTACTTC,CASSEGAPAGSYEQYF
TRBV7-2,TRBJ2-5,-,-,TGTGCCAGCACCGATCTCCGAGGGTACCAAGAGACCCAGTACTTC,CASTDLRGYQETQYF
TRBV19,TRBJ1-2,-,-,TGTGCCAGTAGTAAGAGGCAGGGGCCCTATGGCTACACCTTC,CASSKRQGPYGYTF
TRBV10-3,TRBJ1-5,-,TRBD1,TGTGCCATCAGCAAGGACAGGGGGCTAGGCCAGCCCCAGCATTTT,CAISKDRGLGQPQHF
TRBV27,TRBJ1-5,-,-,TGTGCCAGCAGTTTTACAGGTCTCAGCAATCAGCCCCAGCATTTT,CASSFTGLSNQPQHF
TRBV19,TRBJ1-3,-,-,TGTGCCAGTAGTCAACTCTCTGGAAACACCATATATTTT,CASSQLSGNTIYF
TRBV27,TRBJ2-3,-,-,TGTGCCAGCAGAGGGACTTATACGCAGTATTTT,CASRGTYTQYF
TRBV7-3,TRBJ2-3,few,-,TGTGCCAGCAGCTTAACGGTAGCAGGGGTAGATACGCAGTATTTT,CASSLTVAGVDTQYF
TRBV29-1,TRBJ2-7,-,-,TGCAGCGTTGCCAAGACAGGAGTCCAAGGGGGCGAGCAGTACTTC,CSVAKTGVQGGEQYF
TRBV6-2/TRBV6-3,TRBJ2-2,-,-,TGTGCCAGCAGTTCGCAGTACACCGGGGAGCTGTTTTTT,CASSSQYTGELFF
TRBV3-1/TRBV3-2,TRBJ2-1,-,-,TGTGCCAGCAGCCCACCTGCCTGGAGCTCCTACAATGAGCAGTTCTTC,CASSPPAWSSYNEQFF
TRBV7-2,TRBJ1-5,-,-,TGTGCCAGCAGCTTATCTCCCTCCGGTCAATATAGCAATCAGCCCCAGCATTTT,CASSLSPSGQYSNQPQHF
TRBV6-5,TRBJ2-2,-,-,TGTGCCAGCAAGGGGGGGGCGGGCACCGGGGAGCTGTTTTTT,CASKGGAGTGELFF
TRBV4-3,TRBJ2-2,-,TRBD2,TGCGCCAGCAGCCAAGGACTAGCCAGAAACACCGGGGAGCTGTTTTTT,CASSQGLARNTGELFF
TRBV19,TRBJ2-1,-,TRBD2,TGTGCCAGTAGTATAGTCGGGACTAGCGGTCATTACAATGAGCAGTTCTTC,CASSIVGTSGHYNEQFF